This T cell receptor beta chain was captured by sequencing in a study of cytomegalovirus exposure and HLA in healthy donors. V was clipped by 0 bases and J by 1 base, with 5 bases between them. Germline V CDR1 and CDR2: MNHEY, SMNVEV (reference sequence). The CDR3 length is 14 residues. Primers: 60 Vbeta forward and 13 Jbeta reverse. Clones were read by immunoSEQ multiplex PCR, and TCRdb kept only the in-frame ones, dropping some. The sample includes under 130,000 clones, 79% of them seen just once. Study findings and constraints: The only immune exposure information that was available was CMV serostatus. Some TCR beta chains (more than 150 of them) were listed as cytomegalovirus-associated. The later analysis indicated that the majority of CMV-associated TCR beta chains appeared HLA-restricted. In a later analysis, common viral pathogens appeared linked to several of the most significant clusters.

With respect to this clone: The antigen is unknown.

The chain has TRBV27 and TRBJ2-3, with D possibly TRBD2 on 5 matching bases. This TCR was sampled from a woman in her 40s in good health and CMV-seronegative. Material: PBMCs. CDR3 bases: TGTGCCAGCAGTTTATCAGCGGGCACAGATACGCAGTATTTT. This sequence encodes CASSLSAGTDTQYF.